The source of this T cell receptor beta chain is a study of blood T cells in healthy people across ages. This CDR3 has 13 residues. CDR1 is SNHLY and CDR2 is FYNNEI in the germline V gene. V was cut by 11 bases and J by 3 bases, with 16 bases left in between. Study-wide points: Investigators viewed diversity estimates from one million T cells as underestimates, the study reported.

On this clonotype itself: Its target is unknown.

A second PCR of 7 to 11 cycles used a sample-barcoded 5' primer and a J-beta primer mix. Every cDNA was tagged by a template-switch adaptor with 12 random nucleotides. Each CDR3 protein gets one entry after TCRdb re-called the 5' RACE reads with MiXCR. Of 660,000 or so distinct CDR3 sequences in the sample, about 53% are singletons; the top ten hold around 37%. Sequencing input: blood. The chain links TRBV2 to TRBJ1-2; D might be TRBD1 (6 bases). This TCR derives from a man aged 55 to 69 in good health. The CDR3 is CAGHRDLDYGYTF. The CDR3 DNA follows: TGTGCCGGACACAGGGATTTGGACTATGGCTACACCTTC.